In this sample, the clone carrying this T cell receptor beta chain turned up many times. Its antigen is not identified. The study defined stable Graves' hyperthyroidism as no ophthalmopathy progression within 18 months. These data originate in a study of T cells in Graves' hyperthyroidism and ophthalmopathy. The germline gives CDR1 SEHNR, CDR2 FQNEAQ (reference sequence). The ends were cut back, 5 bases at V and 2 bases at J, with 10 bases in the middle. The CDR3 length is 13 residues. Study observations and caveats: Most expanded thyroid clonotypes above 0.001 also appeared in blood.

Amplification of TCR beta CDR3 regions was performed using RNA transcripts as template. Carried out on the TCR CDR3, a first-round RT-PCR used the HTBI primer set. TCRdb called the multiplex PCR reads again in MiXCR, with one record for every CDR3 protein. This table has around 180,000 distinct CDR3 sequences, around 15% appearing once. This receptor was identified in a woman aged 45-60 years with Graves' hyperthyroidism. The sequencing input was blood. V is TRBV7-9 and J is TRBJ2-7, with D possibly being TRBD2 (6 bases). The CDR3 loop reads CASSLGTPYEQYF. The CDR3 nucleotides read TGTGCCAGCAGCCTCGGGACTCCCTACGAGCAGTACTTC.